This T cell receptor (beta chain) emerged from a study of blood T cell repertoires in COVID-19. This CDR3 is built from 17 residues. Germline-derived CDR1 and CDR2 are LNHDA and SQIVND (reference sequence). Germline trimming cut 1 base from V and 0 bases from J; bases unmatched to any gene: 9. Sequencing was performed with immunoSEQ multiplex PCR; in TCRdb, only in-frame clones are kept and a portion is missing. The data show fewer than 350,000 clones, 87% seen once. This clone was seen more than once but under ten times. The sequence was collected from a man aged 25-45 years with COVID-19, enrolled during active disease. The V and J genes are TRBV19 and TRBJ2-7; 7 nucleotides align to TRBD2. Sequenced input: peripheral blood. CDR3 residues: CASSIAPGGRFSYEQYF. In DNA, the CDR3 is TGTGCCAGTAGTATAGCCCCGGGGGGACGTTTCTCCTACGAGCAGTACTTC. The entire variable domain, with the rest obtained from reference TRBV19 and TRBJ2-7, is as follows: DGGITQSPKYLFRKEGQNVTLSCEQNLNHDAMYWYRQDPGQGLRLIYYSQIVNDFQKGDIAEGYSVSREKKESFPLTVTSAQKNPTAFYLCASSIAPGGRFSYEQYFGPGTRLTVT.